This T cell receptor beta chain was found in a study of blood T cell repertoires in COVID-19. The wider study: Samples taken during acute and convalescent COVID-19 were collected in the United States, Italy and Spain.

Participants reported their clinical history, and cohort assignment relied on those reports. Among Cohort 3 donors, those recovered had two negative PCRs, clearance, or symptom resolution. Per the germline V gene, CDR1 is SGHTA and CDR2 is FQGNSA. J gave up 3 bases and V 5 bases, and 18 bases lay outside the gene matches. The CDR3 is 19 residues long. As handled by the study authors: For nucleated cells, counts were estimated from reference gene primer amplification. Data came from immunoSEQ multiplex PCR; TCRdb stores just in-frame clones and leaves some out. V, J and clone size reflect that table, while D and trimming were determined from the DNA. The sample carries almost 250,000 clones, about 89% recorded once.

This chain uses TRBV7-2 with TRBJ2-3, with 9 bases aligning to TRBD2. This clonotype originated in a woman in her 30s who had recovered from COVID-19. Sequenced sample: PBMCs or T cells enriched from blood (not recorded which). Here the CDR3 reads CASSLRIGMTSGETDTQYF. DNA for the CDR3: TGTGCCAGCAGCCTCCGAATCGGGATGACTAGCGGTGAGACAGATACGCAGTATTTT.